The 24 T cell receptor beta chains below come from one sample, sequenced in a study of shared clonotypes between healthy human individuals (dated by TCRdb to the early 2020s). The method was the immunoSEQ multiplex PCR assay. TCRdb stores this immuneACCESS table with in-frame sequences only. Part of the clones is absent; in the studies checked, under half of the shortfall reflects unresolved V genes, and no reason is known for the rest. The sample contains hundreds of thousands of clones, about 95% of them found a single time. The leading ten clones occupy 0.11% of the sample. CD8 naive samples consisted of CD45RO-negative cells that were positively selected for CCR7, yielding a CD45RA+CCR7+ population without TemRA cells. Sample: naive CD8+ T cells sorted from blood. What this sample's cell subset or site label stands for: CD45RA+CCR7+. The receptors shown here come from a woman in her 30s in good health.

The gene calls are TRBV27 and TRBJ2-7, with 14 bases that match TRBD2. Germline V gives CDR1 MNHEY, CDR2 SMNVEV (reference sequence). The CDR3 length is 12 residues. J gave up 11 bases and V 5 bases, and 2 bases lay outside the gene matches. CDR3 DNA sequence: TGTGCCAGCAGTCAGGGACTAGCGGGAGAGTACTTC. Its translation is CASSQGLAGEYF.

The chain carries TRBV6-5 and TRBJ2-7, with 7 bases identical to TRBD1. The CDR3 is 15 amino acids. Germline V gene sequence: CDR1 MNHEY, CDR2 SVGAGI. V was clipped by 0 bases and J by 6 bases; unmatched bases: 8. This CDR3 reads CASSYSATGTSEQYF. The CDR3 bases are TGTGCCAGCAGTTACTCAGCGACAGGGACCTCCGAGCAGTACTTC.

The V gene is TRBV7-9, the J gene TRBJ2-1; tentative D call: TRBD1 (7 bases). CDR3 length: 15 amino acids. Trimming pared 0 bases from V and 5 bases from J, leaving 11 bases between. Germline V gene lookup returns CDR1 SEHNR and CDR2 FQNEAQ (reference sequence). The CDR3 DNA reads TGTGCCAGCAGCTTAGCCAGGGGGGCGAACAATGAGCAGTTCTTC. Protein product: CASSLARGANNEQFF.

This chain connects TRBV7-2 to TRBJ2-1; D gene ambiguous. V was shortened by 1 base and J by 4 bases, with 8 bases between the two germline ends. This CDR3 comprises 14 residues. The germline gives CDR1 SGHTA, CDR2 FQGNSA. The CDR3 region is CASSLVNSYNEQFF. The CDR3 nucleotides are TGTGCCAGCAGCTTAGTAAACAGTTACAATGAGCAGTTCTTC.

This rearrangement joins TRBV28 to TRBJ2-2, with TRBD1 matching 9 bases. The CDR3 covers 19 residues. The germline V gene encodes CDR1 MDHEN and CDR2 SYDVKM. The V segment lost 8 bases and the J segment 6 bases; nucleotides outside the gene matches: 22. CDR3 amino acids: CASGSPSQQGARLSGELFF. The CDR3 DNA sequence: TGTGCCAGCGGATCCCCATCCCAACAGGGGGCTCGGTTGTCCGGGGAGCTGTTTTTT. The full variable domain, with the rest looked up from reference TRBV28 and TRBJ2-2, is DVKVTQSSRYLVKRTGEKVFLECVQDMDHENMFWYRQDPGLGLRLIYFSYDVKMKEKGDIPEGYSVSREKKERFSLILESASTNQTSMYLCASGSPSQQGARLSGELFFGEGSRLTVL.

The genes are TRBV19 and TRBJ2-7; unclear D gene. V lost 6 bases to trimming and J lost 0 bases, with 15 bases between them. This CDR3 comprises 15 residues. Germline V gene lookup returns CDR1 LNHDA and CDR2 SQIVND (reference sequence). The CDR3 bases are TGTGCCAGTAGCCCTCCCAACAGAAACTCCTACGAGCAGTACTTC. As protein: CASSPPNRNSYEQYF.

On this clone itself: The same CDR3 also results from other DNA sequences found in this sample. The chain recombines TRBV7-9 with TRBJ2-3, with 13 bases identical to TRBD2. This CDR3 is built from 16 residues. The V gene end was trimmed by 5 bases and the J gene end by 6 bases; junction bases not matched to a gene: 8. Germline values: CDR1 SEHNR, CDR2 FQNEAQ (reference sequence). The CDR3 DNA follows: TGTGCCAGCAGCCTTACTAGCGGGAGGGCCGGGGATACGCAGTATTTT. Translating gives CASSLTSGRAGDTQYF.

V usage is TRBV28 and J usage is TRBJ2-5, with D hard to call. The DNA end is a closer match to TRBJ2-7, so the J assignment may be wrong. This CDR3 is 12 amino acids long. Germline-derived CDR1 and CDR2 are MDHEN and SYDVKM. For the CDR3, the DNA is TGTGCCAGCAGTGAGGAAAGGTACGAGCAGTACTTC. Protein: CASSEERYEQYF.

V usage is TRBV19 and J usage is TRBJ1-6; D gene unclear. CDR3 size: 12 residues. Between the trimmed V and J ends, which lost 6 bases and 6 bases, there was a span of 6 bases. In germline, CDR1 is LNHDA, CDR2 SQIVND (reference sequence). This chain's CDR3 is CASRAPNSPLHF. The CDR3 DNA reads as TGTGCCAGTAGGGCACCTAATTCACCCCTCCACTTT.

The chain recombines TRBV30 with TRBJ2-1; D possibly corresponds to TRBD1 (5 bases). The CDR3 consists of 14 residues. V was clipped by 5 bases and J by 5 bases, with 16 bases between them. The V gene's germline CDR1 is GTSNPN and CDR2 SVGIG (reference sequence). The CDR3 loop is CAWGWGRVNNEQFF. CDR3 nucleotide sequence: TGTGCCTGGGGCTGGGGCAGGGTGAACAATGAGCAGTTCTTC.

J is TRBJ2-3 and V is TRBV28, with a tentative D call TRBD2 (5 bases). The CDR3 has 19 amino acids. The V gene's germline CDR1 is MDHEN and CDR2 SYDVKM. The V and J ends lost 1 base and 0 bases respectively, with 20 bases between them. The CDR3 DNA follows: TGTGCCAGCAGTTTATTCTTCCCGCGGTGGCGGACTAGCACAGATACGCAGTATTTT. Protein product: CASSLFFPRWRTSTDTQYF.

The chain joins TRBV7-3 to TRBJ2-1; 7 bases match TRBD1. V lost 1 base, J lost 7 bases, and 10 bases stayed unmatched. Germline V lookup: CDR1 SGHTA, CDR2 FQGTGA. The CDR3 is made up of 16 amino acids. The CDR3 protein is CASSLSLTGARNEQFF. In DNA form, the CDR3 reads TGTGCCAGCAGCTTAAGCCTCACAGGGGCTAGGAATGAGCAGTTCTTC.

The rearrangement joins TRBV28 to TRBJ2-3; the D gene is possibly TRBD2 (5 bases). There are 15 residues in the CDR3. V lost 5 bases and J lost 4, with 16 bases in between. CDR1 and CDR2 from the germline V gene are MDHEN and SYDVKM. The CDR3 is CASSKERSGADTQYF. The CDR3 nucleotides read TGTGCCAGCAGTAAAGAGCGGAGTGGGGCAGATACGCAGTATTTT. The full variable domain, rest sourced from reference TRBV28 and TRBJ2-3, is DVKVTQSSRYLVKRTGEKVFLECVQDMDHENMFWYRQDPGLGLRLIYFSYDVKMKEKGDIPEGYSVSREKKERFSLILESASTNQTSMYLCASSKERSGADTQYFGPGTRLTVL.

The chain uses TRBV2 and TRBJ2-2; D gene unclear. This CDR3 comprises 13 residues. CDR1 and CDR2 from the germline V gene are SNHLY and FYNNEI. V dropped 4 bases and J dropped 5 bases, with 8 bases sitting between them. The CDR3 region is CASSGPWTGELFF. DNA of the CDR3: TGTGCCAGCAGTGGACCCTGGACCGGGGAGCTGTTTTTT.

The rearrangement joins TRBV7-9 to TRBJ2-7; the D is unclear. This CDR3 is 16 amino acids long. From germline, CDR1 is SEHNR and CDR2 FQNEAQ (reference sequence). The germline V and J ends were trimmed by 2 bases and 6 bases, with 20 bases remaining between them. This CDR3 reads CASSLPFRGSLGEQYF. CDR3 coding DNA: TGTGCCAGCAGCTTACCCTTTCGCGGCTCCCTAGGCGAGCAGTACTTC.

The chain joins TRBV4-1 to TRBJ2-1; TRBD2 agrees at 11 bases. Germline trimming cut 0 bases from V and 1 base from J; bases unmatched to any gene: 8. The CDR3 has 19 residues. CDR1 MGHRA and CDR2 YSYEKL come from the germline V gene. CDR3 amino acids: CASSQDEGTSGSSYNEQFF. The CDR3 nucleotides are TGCGCCAGCAGCCAAGATGAGGGAACTAGCGGGAGTTCCTACAATGAGCAGTTCTTC.

This clone has just one count. V usage is TRBV5-1 and J usage is TRBJ1-2, with D unclear. This CDR3 region has 13 residues. V was clipped by 3 bases and J by 4 bases, with 10 bases between them. Germline CDR1 SGHRS, CDR2 YFSETQ. The CDR3 nucleotides read TGCGCCAGCAGCTCCCCTGACACCTATGGCTACACCTTC. Protein sequence: CASSSPDTYGYTF.

This clone has more than one count but fewer than ten. The chain uses TRBV27 and TRBJ1-2; the D is unclear. V lost 3 bases and J 2 bases, leaving 7 bases between the germline ends. From germline, CDR1 is MNHEY and CDR2 SMNVEV (reference sequence). This CDR3 has 13 amino acids. For the CDR3, the DNA is TGTGCCAGCAGTTTTTCGAGGAACTATGGCTACACCTTC. Its protein product is CASSFSRNYGYTF.

The chain joins TRBV5-6 to TRBJ2-5, with D hard to call. The germline CDR1 and CDR2 sequences are SGHDT and YYEEEE. V dropped 0 bases and J dropped 5 bases, with 17 bases sitting between them. This CDR3 is 16 amino acids long. The CDR3 DNA is TGTGCCAGCAGCTTGGCCGCGCGAGCCCTTCGGGAGACCCAGTACTTC. Translation: CASSLAARALRETQYF.

V and J are TRBV28 and TRBJ2-7, with D perhaps matching TRBD2 (5 bases). The CDR3 is 12 amino acids. In germline, CDR1 is MDHEN, CDR2 SYDVKM. V lost 5 bases to trimming and J lost 6 bases, with 11 bases between them. For the CDR3, the DNA is TGTGCCAGCAGTCCGGATAGCGTCGAGCAGTACTTC. Translation gives CASSPDSVEQYF.

This clone has only a few counts. The same CDR3 can be traced to other DNA sequences in this sample. V gene TRBV27 combines with J gene TRBJ2-1; possible D gene TRBD1, 5 bases. The CDR3 extends over 13 amino acids. V gave up 4 bases and J gave up 4 bases, with 8 bases separating them. Germline assignment: CDR1 MNHEY and CDR2 SMNVEV (reference sequence). In DNA form, the CDR3 reads TGTGCCAGCAGTTCAGACAGTTACAATGAGCAGTTCTTC. As protein: CASSSDSYNEQFF.

The genes are TRBV27 and TRBJ2-7; D assignment may be TRBD1 or TRBD2 (5 bases each). V was trimmed by 5 bases and J by 0 bases, leaving 14 bases between them. Germline CDR1 is MNHEY and CDR2 is SMNVEV (reference sequence). The CDR3 runs 15 residues. The CDR3 protein is CASSPWGTPSYEQYF. The CDR3 DNA follows: TGTGCCAGCAGTCCATGGGGGACCCCCTCCTACGAGCAGTACTTC.

The V call is TRBV11-2, the J call TRBJ2-7, with D possibly TRBD2 on 5 matching bases. Germline V gene sequence: CDR1 SGHAT, CDR2 FQNNGV. This CDR3 is built from 13 residues. With 0 bases removed from V and 4 bases from J, the gap between germline ends came to 7 bases. The CDR3, as DNA: TGTGCCAGCAGCTTAGATATAGCGTACGAGCAGTACTTC. It yields the protein CASSLDIAYEQYF.

This chain links TRBV11-2 with TRBJ2-7, with a weak D call TRBD1 (5 bases). The V gene's germline CDR1 is SGHAT and CDR2 FQNNGV. The CDR3 sequence is 14 residues long. The V end lost 6 bases, the J end lost 5 bases, and 17 bases lay between the germline ends. The chain's CDR3 is CASSSALGDNEQYF. The DNA for the CDR3 is TGTGCCAGCAGTTCAGCTCTAGGGGATAACGAGCAGTACTTC. The whole variable domain, filled in from reference TRBV11-2 and TRBJ2-7, reads EAGVAQSPRYKIIEKRQSVAFWCNPISGHATLYWYQQILGQGPKLLIQFQNNGVVDDSQLPKDRFSAERLKGVDSTLKIQPAKLEDSAVYLCASSSALGDNEQYFGPGTRLTVT.